The clone carrying this T cell receptor beta chain has only a few counts. This sample was taken from a study of graft-versus-host responses after intestinal transplantation. On the study more broadly: Recipients were given multivisceral, liver-intestinal, or isolated intestinal transplants. Study conclusions and caveats: GvH clones appeared in recipient marrow, some first in ileum or blood.

Repertoires were generated with immunoSEQ multiplex PCR, while TCRdb's copy carries only in-frame clones and drops some. The table shows about 6,900 clones, with 20% to 25% occurring only once. Upon completion of the reaction, proliferating CFSE-low responders, both CD3+CD4+ and CD3+CD8+, were sorted. V was shortened by 3 bases and J by 4 bases, with 13 bases between the two germline ends. The CDR3 covers 15 residues. The sample was alloreactive CD4+ T cells from a mixed lymphocyte reaction culture, taken before transplantation. Subset meaning: CFSE-low proliferating T cells sorted from approximately 6-day pre-transplant mixed lymphocyte reaction (GvH or HvG direction). J is TRBJ1-4 and V is TRBV5-7, with D perhaps TRBD1 (5 bases). TRBV5-7 is an ORF; its function is uncertain. The receptor comes from a human patient who was an organ donor for intestinal transplantation. The CDR3 coding sequence is TGTGCCAGCAGCTCCGGTGGGACGTTTAATGAAAAACTGTTTTTT. Its translation is CASSSGGTFNEKLFF.